Sequencing of this TCR beta chain was carried out in a study of blood T cell repertoires in COVID-19. Study context: Material from acute and convalescent COVID-19 was sourced from the United States, Italy and Spain. PBMCs, B-cell-depleted T cells, or T cells provided the cDNA or gDNA that made up the material.

The table lists this clone with a count of one. Per the original methods: Amplification of reference gene primers provided the estimated nucleated cell counts. Assay: immunoSEQ multiplex PCR; the TCRdb copy retains only in-frame clones and omits some. That table supplies the V and J calls and clone size; D and trimming were determined from the DNA. The sample has some 150,000 clones, about 88% seen once. The CDR3 runs 13 residues. CDR1 LGHDT and CDR2 YNNKEL come from the germline V gene (reference sequence). The V end was cut by 4 bases, the J end by 4 bases, with 11 bases between. This clonotype was obtained from a man aged 40-49 years with acute or convalescent COVID-19. The chain couples TRBV3-1 (or the pseudogene TRBV3-2) to TRBJ2-7; weak D call: TRBD1 (5 bases). Sequenced input: peripheral blood. Written as DNA, the CDR3 is TGTGCCAGCAGCCTAGTCTCAGGGTACGAGCAGTACTTC. This gives the protein CASSLVSGYEQYF.